The source of this TCR beta chain is a study of OX40 agonist ivuxolimab in advanced cancers. This CDR3 is 17 amino acids long. Germline CDR1 and CDR2: LGHNA and YNFKEQ. V was pared by 0 bases and J by 5 bases, with 4 bases of the junction left unmatched. Study-level findings and limits: Clonal expansion was seen in CD4+ and CD8+ blood T cells by week 6 at 0.1 to 3.0 mg/kg.

The repertoire was sequenced with immunoSEQ multiplex PCR; TCRdb's copy has only in-frame clones and lacks some. The sample lists 120,000 or so clones, 89% seen once, with less than 0.3% in the top ten. As for this clone: The antigen is not known.

The chain links TRBV4-2 to TRBJ2-1, with TRBD2 identical over 13 bases. The specimen comprised CD4+ or CD8+ T cells sorted from blood, sampled in a trial of the OX40 agonist ivuxolimab. The clonotype originates from an adult with an advanced solid tumor such as melanoma, head and neck, liver or kidney cancer. The chain's CDR3 is CASSQEGGLAGNNEQFF. The DNA of the CDR3 is TGTGCCAGCAGCCAAGAGGGGGGACTAGCGGGAAACAATGAGCAGTTCTTC.